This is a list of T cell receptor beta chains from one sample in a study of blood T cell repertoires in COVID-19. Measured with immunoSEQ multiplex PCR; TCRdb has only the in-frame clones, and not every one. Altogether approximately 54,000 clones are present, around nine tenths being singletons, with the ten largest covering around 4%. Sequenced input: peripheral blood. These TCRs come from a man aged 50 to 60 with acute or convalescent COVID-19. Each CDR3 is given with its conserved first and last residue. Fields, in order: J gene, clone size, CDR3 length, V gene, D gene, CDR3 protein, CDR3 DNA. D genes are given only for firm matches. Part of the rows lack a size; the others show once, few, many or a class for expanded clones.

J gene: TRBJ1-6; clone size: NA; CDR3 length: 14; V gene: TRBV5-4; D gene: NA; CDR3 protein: CASSLQGEGSPLHF; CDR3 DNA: TGTGCCAGCAGCTTACAGGGAGAGGGATCACCCCTCCACTTT
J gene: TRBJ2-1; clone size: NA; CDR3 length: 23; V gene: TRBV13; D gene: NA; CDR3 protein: CASSLALNSLDSSSPLSYNEQFF; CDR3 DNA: TGTGCCAGCAGCTTAGCCCTTAACTCATTGGACAGCTCTAGCCCTCTCTCCTACAATGAGCAGTTCTTC
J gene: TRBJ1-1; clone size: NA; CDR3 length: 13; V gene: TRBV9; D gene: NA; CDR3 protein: CASSSSWHTEAFF; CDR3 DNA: TGTGCCAGCAGCTCATCTTGGCACACTGAAGCTTTCTTT
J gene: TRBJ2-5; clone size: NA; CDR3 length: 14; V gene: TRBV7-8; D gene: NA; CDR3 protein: CATSEEGNSETQYF; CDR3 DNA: TGTGCCACCTCCGAGGAGGGGAATTCAGAGACCCAGTACTTC
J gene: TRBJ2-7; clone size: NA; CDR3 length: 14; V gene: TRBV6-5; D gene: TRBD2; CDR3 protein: CASRPGGSRYEQYF; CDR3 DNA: TGTGCCAGCAGACCTGGCGGGAGTCGGTACGAGCAGTACTTC
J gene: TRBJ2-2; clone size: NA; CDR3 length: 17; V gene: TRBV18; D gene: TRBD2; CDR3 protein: CASSPIAGGPDTGELFF; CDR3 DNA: TGTGCCAGCTCACCAATAGCGGGAGGGCCTGACACCGGGGAGCTGTTTTTT
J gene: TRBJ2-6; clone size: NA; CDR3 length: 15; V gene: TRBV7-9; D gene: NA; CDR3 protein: CASSWPLFGANVLTF; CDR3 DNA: TGTGCCAGCTCTTGGCCCTTGTTTGGGGCCAACGTCCTGACTTTC
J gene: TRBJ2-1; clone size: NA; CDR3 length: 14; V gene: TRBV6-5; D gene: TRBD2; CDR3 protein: CASRTSGAYNEQFF; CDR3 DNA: TGTGCCAGCAGGACTAGCGGTGCTTACAATGAGCAGTTCTTC
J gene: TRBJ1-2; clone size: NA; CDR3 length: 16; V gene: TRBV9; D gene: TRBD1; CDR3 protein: CASNPGQGAANYGYTF; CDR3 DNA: TGTGCCAGCAACCCGGGACAGGGGGCGGCAAACTATGGCTACACCTTC
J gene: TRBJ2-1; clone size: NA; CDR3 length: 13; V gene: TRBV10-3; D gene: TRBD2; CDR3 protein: CAKSSGGEAEQFF; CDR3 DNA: TGTGCCAAGAGTAGCGGGGGGGAGGCTGAGCAGTTCTTC
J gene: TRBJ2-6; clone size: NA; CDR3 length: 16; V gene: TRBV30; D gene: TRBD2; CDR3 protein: CAWILAGAPGANVLTF; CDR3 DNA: TGTGCCTGGATCCTAGCGGGAGCACCTGGGGCCAACGTCCTGACTTTC
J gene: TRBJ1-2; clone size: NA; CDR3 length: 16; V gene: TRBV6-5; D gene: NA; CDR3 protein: CASSYYRPGQHYGYTF; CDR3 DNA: TGTGCCAGCAGTTACTATCGGCCGGGACAACACTATGGCTACACCTTC
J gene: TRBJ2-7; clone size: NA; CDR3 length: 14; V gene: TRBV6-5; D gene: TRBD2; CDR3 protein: CASSASGGAYEQYF; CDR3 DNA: TGTGCCAGCAGCGCAAGCGGGGGGGCCTACGAGCAGTACTTC
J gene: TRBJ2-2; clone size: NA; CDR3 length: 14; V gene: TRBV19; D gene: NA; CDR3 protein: CASSRSDRTGELFF; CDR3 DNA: TGTGCCAGTAGTCGTTCGGACAGAACCGGGGAGCTGTTTTTT
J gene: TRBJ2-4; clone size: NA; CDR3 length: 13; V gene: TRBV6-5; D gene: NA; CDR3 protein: CASSPRGRWIQYF; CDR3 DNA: TGTGCCAGCAGTCCGCGGGGGCGGTGGATTCAGTACTTC
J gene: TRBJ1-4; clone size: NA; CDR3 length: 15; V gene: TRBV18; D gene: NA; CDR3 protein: CASSPFEVKNEKLFF; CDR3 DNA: TGTGCCAGCTCACCGTTTGAGGTTAAAAATGAAAAACTGTTTTTT
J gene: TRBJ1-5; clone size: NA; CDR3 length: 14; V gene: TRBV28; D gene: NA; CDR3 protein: CASSVGRGNQPQHF; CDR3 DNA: TGTGCCAGCAGCGTCGGTCGAGGTAATCAGCCCCAGCATTTT
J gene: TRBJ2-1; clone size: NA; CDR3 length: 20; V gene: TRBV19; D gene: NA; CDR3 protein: CASGVRGASNGRKTLNEQFF; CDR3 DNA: TGTGCCAGTGGGGTCCGGGGGGCGTCTAACGGGAGAAAGACTTTGAATGAGCAGTTCTTC
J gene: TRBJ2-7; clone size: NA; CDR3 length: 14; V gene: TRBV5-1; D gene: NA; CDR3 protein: CASSLAAATYEQYF; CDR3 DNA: TGCGCCAGCAGCTTGGCGGCAGCGACCTACGAGCAGTACTTC
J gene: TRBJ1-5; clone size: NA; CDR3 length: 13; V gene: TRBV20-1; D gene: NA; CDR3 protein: CSASSREVEPQHF; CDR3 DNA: TGCAGTGCTAGTTCCAGGGAGGTAGAGCCCCAGCATTTT
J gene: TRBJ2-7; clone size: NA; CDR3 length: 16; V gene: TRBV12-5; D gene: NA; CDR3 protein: CASGAPRTVNFYEQYF; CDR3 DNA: TGTGCTAGTGGGGCGCCTCGGACTGTAAATTTCTACGAGCAGTACTTC
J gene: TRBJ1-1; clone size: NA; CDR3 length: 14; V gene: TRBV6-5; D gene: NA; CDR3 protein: CASTPGQSDTEAFF; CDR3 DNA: TGTGCCAGCACTCCCGGACAGAGCGACACTGAAGCTTTCTTT
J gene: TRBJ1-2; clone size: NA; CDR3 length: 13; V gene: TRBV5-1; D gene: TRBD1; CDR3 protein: CASSLGTEYGYTF; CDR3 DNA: TGCGCCAGCAGCCTAGGGACAGAATATGGCTACACCTTC
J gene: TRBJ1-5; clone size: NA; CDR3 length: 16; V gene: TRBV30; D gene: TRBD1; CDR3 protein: CAWSWEGTGDYQPQHF; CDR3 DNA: TGTGCCTGGAGTTGGGAGGGGACAGGGGATTATCAGCCCCAGCATTTT
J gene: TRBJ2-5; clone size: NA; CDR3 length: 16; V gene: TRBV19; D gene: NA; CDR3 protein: CASSIGVLVQQETQYF; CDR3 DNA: TGTGCCAGTAGTATAGGAGTGCTCGTACAGCAAGAGACCCAGTACTTC
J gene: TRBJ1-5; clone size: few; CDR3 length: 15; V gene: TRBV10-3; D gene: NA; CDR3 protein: CAISESRQPDQPQHF; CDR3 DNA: TGTGCCATCAGTGAGTCAAGACAGCCAGATCAGCCCCAGCATTTT
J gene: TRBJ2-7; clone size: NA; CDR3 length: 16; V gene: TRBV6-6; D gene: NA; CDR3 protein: CASSTRRGGEPYEQYF; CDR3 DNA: TGTGCCAGCAGTACAAGGAGGGGAGGAGAACCATACGAGCAGTACTTC
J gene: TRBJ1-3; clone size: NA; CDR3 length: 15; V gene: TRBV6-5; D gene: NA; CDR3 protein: CASSYGGSLGNTIYF; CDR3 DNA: TGTGCCAGCAGTTACGGAGGATCCCTGGGAAACACCATATATTTT
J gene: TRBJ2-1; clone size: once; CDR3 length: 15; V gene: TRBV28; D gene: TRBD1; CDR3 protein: CASTFYQGAKSEQFF; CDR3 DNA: TGTGCCAGCACTTTTTATCAGGGGGCCAAGAGTGAGCAGTTCTTC
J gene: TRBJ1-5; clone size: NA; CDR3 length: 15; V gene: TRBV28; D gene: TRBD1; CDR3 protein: CASSFPGTGNQPQHF; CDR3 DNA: TGTGCCAGCAGTTTCCCGGGGACAGGGAATCAGCCCCAGCATTTT
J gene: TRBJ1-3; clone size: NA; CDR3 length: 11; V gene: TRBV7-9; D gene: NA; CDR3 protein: CASSLGAAIYF; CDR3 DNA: TGTGCCAGCAGCTTAGGGGCCGCCATATATTTT